This record concerns one T cell receptor (beta chain) sequence. The antigen remains undetermined. These data come from a study of Ad26.COV2.S vaccination and SARS-CoV-2 variants. Study as a whole: Once or twice, 56 days apart, Ad26.COV2.S was delivered intramuscularly.

V dropped 8 bases and J dropped 0 bases, with 10 bases sitting between them. Germline lookup yields CDR1 MNHEY and CDR2 SVGAGI. CDR3 length: 13 residues. Measured with immunoSEQ multiplex PCR; TCRdb has only the in-frame clones, and not every one. This sample carries over 250,000 clones, around 87% of them seen once, and the ten largest clones take 3% to 4%. Findings of the study overall: Spike-specific TCR breadth ran higher among vaccine recipients than placebo recipients. It was found that vaccine and placebo recipients had similar non-spike TCR breadth.

The sample's treatment: some 20 received Ad26.COV2.S at low or high dose, single or two shots; roughly five received placebo; per-sample allocation not given. Specimens were obtained on day 63 following the first vaccine or placebo injection. Wuhan-strain spike was delivered by a replication-incompetent Ad26 vector. This rearrangement joins TRBV6-5 to TRBJ1-1, with D unclear. This specimen was peripheral blood, taken in a trial of Ad26.COV2.S vaccine versus placebo. This TCR was sampled from a person aged 18 to 65 who received the Ad26.COV2.S COVID-19 vaccine or a placebo. The CDR3 loop is CASRYLMNTEAFF. The DNA for the CDR3 is TGTGCCAGCCGGTATTTAATGAACACTGAAGCTTTCTTT.